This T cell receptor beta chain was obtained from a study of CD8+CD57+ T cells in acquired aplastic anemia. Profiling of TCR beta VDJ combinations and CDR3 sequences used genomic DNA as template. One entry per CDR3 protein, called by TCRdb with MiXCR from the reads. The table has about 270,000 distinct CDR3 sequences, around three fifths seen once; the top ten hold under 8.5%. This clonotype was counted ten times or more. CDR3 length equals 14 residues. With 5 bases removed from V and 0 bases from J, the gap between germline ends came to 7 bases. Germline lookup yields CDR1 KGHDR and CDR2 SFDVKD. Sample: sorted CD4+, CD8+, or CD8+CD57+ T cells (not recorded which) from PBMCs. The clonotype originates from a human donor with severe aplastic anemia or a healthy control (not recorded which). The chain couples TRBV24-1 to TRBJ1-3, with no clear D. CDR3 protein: CATSGGSSGNTIYF. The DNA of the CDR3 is TGTGCCACCAGTGGAGGCTCCTCTGGAAACACCATATATTTT.